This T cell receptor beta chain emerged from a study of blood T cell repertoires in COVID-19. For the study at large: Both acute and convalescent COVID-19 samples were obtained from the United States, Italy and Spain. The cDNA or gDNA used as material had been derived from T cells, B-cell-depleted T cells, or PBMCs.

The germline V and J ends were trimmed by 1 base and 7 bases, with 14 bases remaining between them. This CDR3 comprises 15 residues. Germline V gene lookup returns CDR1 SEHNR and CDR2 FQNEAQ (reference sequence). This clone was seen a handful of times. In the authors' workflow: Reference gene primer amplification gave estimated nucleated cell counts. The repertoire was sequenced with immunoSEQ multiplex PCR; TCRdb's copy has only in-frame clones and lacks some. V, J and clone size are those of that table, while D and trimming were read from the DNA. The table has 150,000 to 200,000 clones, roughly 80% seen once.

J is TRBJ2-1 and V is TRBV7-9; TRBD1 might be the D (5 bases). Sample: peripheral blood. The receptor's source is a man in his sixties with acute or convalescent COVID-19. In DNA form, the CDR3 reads TGTGCCAGCAGCTTAGAGGGGTTAGGGATAAATGAGCAGTTCTTC. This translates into CASSLEGLGINEQFF.